The 12 T cell receptor beta chains reported below all come from one sample, sequenced in a study of T cell changes during pregnancy in multiple sclerosis. The data were produced by immunoSEQ multiplex PCR, yet TCRdb's version contains in-frame clones alone and is incomplete. In the table there are about 64,000 clones, roughly 87% of which are singletons. The sample consisted of peripheral blood, taken in the third trimester of pregnancy. The receptors were gathered from a female donor in good health, enrolled as a control in a pregnancy study.

V is TRBV5-1 and J is TRBJ1-6; D not certain. The CDR3 consists of 16 residues. With 4 bases removed from V and 3 bases from J, the gap between germline ends came to 14 bases. Germline CDR1 and CDR2: SGHRS and YFSETQ. CDR3 bases: TGCGCCAGCAGCCCGGTAGTGCTTGGCTATAATTCACCCCTCCACTTT. Amino acids: CASSPVVLGYNSPLHF.

The rearrangement uses TRBV27 and TRBJ2-7; 10 bases match TRBD2. From germline, CDR1 is MNHEY and CDR2 SMNVEV (reference sequence). The length of the CDR3 is 14 residues. With 3 bases clipped from V and 4 bases from J, the junction kept 3 bases outside the gene matches. As DNA, the CDR3 is TGTGCCAGCAGTTTCAAGCGGGAGGGGTACGAGCAGTACTTC. It encodes CASSFKREGYEQYF.

The chain recombines TRBV2 with TRBJ2-2; TRBD2 matches 7 bases. CDR1 SNHLY and CDR2 FYNNEI come from the germline V gene. J gave up 4 bases and V 8 bases, and 7 bases lay outside the gene matches. This CDR3 is 14 amino acids long. The DNA of the CDR3 is TGTGCCAGCGGGAGGGAGGGGCTCACCGGGGAGCTGTTTTTT. It encodes CASGREGLTGELFF.

The chain recombines TRBV18 with TRBJ2-1; 8 nucleotides agree with TRBD1. CDR1 and CDR2 from the germline V gene are KGHSH and LQKENI. The J segment lost 5 bases and the V segment lost 6 bases, leaving 12 bases of the junction unmatched. This CDR3 comprises 16 residues. For the CDR3, the DNA is TGTGCCAGCTCCCAACTTCCAGGGGGCGGGGACAATGAGCAGTTCTTC. Amino acid sequence: CASSQLPGGGDNEQFF.

This clone showed up just once. V gene TRBV14 combines with J gene TRBJ2-7; D may be TRBD1 (6 bases). This CDR3 region has 13 residues. The V gene's germline CDR1 is SGHDN and CDR2 FVKESK. V was pared by 4 bases and J by 3 bases, with 10 bases between. The CDR3 reads CASSRRGSYEQYF. The CDR3 DNA follows: TGTGCCAGCAGCCGCAGGGGCAGCTACGAGCAGTACTTC.

The chain links TRBV19 to TRBJ2-1; 11 nucleotides align to TRBD1. Germline trimming cut 3 bases from V and 8 bases from J; bases unmatched to any gene: 6. The germline CDR1 and CDR2 sequences are LNHDA and SQIVND (reference sequence). The CDR3 sequence is 15 residues long. CDR3 protein: CASSIFRTGGDEQFF. The DNA for the CDR3 is TGTGCCAGTAGTATCTTCCGGACAGGGGGCGATGAGCAGTTCTTC.

The chain links TRBV5-1 to TRBJ1-1, with TRBD1 matching over 8 bases. The germline gives CDR1 SGHRS, CDR2 YFSETQ. The CDR3 runs to 18 residues. The V segment lost 1 base and the J segment 0 bases; nucleotides outside the gene matches: 11. The CDR3 DNA reads as TGCGCCAGCAGCTTGTCCCTTCTAGGACAGGGACTGAACACTGAAGCTTTCTTT. It is translated as CASSLSLLGQGLNTEAFF.

The rearrangement uses TRBV27 and TRBJ2-5; perhaps TRBD2 as D (7 bases). Germline V CDR1 and CDR2: MNHEY, SMNVEV (reference sequence). Trimming took off 3 bases at V and 5 bases at J, with 13 bases between the two ends. The CDR3 loop spans 14 amino acids. The CDR3 coding sequence is TGTGCCAGCAGTTTTGGGGGGGGCGGGGAGACCCAGTACTTC. Encoded protein: CASSFGGGGETQYF.

The chain combines TRBV5-4 with TRBJ2-5; 12 bases align to TRBD2. The germline CDR1 and CDR2 sequences are SGHNT and YYREEE (reference sequence). CDR3 size: 15 residues. With 6 bases clipped from V and 4 bases from J, the junction kept 7 bases outside the gene matches. The CDR3 is CASTLAGGARETQYF. DNA for the CDR3: TGTGCCAGCACTCTAGCGGGGGGGGCACGAGAGACCCAGTACTTC.

The gene calls are TRBV5-5 and TRBJ1-1; a possible D gene is TRBD1 (5 bases). The V end was cut by 2 bases, the J end by 3 bases, with 14 bases between. Germline CDR1 SGHKS, CDR2 YYEKEE (reference sequence). The CDR3 has 15 residues. Written as DNA, the CDR3 is TGTGCCAGCAGCTTCTTTGACAGCCGATACACTGAAGCTTTCTTT. Its protein is CASSFFDSRYTEAFF.

This clone appeared a single time. The chain combines TRBV27 with TRBJ1-2, with a tentative D call TRBD1 (6 bases). Between the trimmed V and J ends, which lost 6 bases and 3 bases, there was a span of 17 bases. There are 15 residues in the CDR3. CDR1 and CDR2 from the germline V gene are MNHEY and SMNVEV (reference sequence). The CDR3 sequence is CASRTLQGNHYGYTF. The CDR3 region has the DNA TGTGCCAGCAGGACTTTACAGGGAAATCACTATGGCTACACCTTC.

The V call is TRBV7-2, the J call TRBJ2-4; the D is unclear. V was cut by 4 bases and J by 5 bases, with 9 bases left in between. Per germline, CDR1 SGHTA and CDR2 FQGNSA. The CDR3 loop spans 13 amino acids. The CDR3 is CASSSPGENIQYF. CDR3 nucleotides: TGTGCCAGCAGCTCCCCGGGTGAAAACATTCAGTACTTC. The complete variable domain, with remaining parts taken from reference TRBV7-2 and TRBJ2-4, reads GAGVSQSPSNKVTEKGKDVELRCDPISGHTALYWYRQSLGQGLEFLIYFQGNSAPDKSGLPSDRFSAERTGGSVSTLTIQRTQQEDSAVYLCASSSPGENIQYFGAGTRLSVL.